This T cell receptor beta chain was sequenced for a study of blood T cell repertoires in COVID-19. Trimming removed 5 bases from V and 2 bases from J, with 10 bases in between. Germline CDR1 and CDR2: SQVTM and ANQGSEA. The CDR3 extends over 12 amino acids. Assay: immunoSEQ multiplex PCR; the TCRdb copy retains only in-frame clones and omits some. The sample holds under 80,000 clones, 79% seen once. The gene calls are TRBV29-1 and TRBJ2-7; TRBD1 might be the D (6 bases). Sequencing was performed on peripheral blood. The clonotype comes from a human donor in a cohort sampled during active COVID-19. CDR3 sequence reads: CSVRQEPYEQYF. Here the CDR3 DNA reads TGCAGCGTTCGACAGGAGCCCTACGAGCAGTACTTC.